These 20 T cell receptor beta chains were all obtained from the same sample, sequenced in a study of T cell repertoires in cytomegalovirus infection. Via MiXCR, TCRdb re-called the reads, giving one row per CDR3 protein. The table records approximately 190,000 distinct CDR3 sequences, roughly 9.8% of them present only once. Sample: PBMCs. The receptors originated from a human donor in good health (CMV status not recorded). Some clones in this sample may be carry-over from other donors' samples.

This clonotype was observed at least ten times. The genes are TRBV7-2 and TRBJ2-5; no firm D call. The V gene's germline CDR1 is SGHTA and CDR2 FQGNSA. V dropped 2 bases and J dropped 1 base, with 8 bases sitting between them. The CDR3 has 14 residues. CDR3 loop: CASSLSAFQETQYF. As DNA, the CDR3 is TGTGCCAGCAGCTTATCAGCCTTCCAAGAGACCCAGTACTTC.

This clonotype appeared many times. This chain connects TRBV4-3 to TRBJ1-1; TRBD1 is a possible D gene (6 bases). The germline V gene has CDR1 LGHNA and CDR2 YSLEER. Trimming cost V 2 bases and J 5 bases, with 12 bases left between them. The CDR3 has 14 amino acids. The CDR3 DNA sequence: TGCGCCAGCAGCCAACGAGGGGGGGGAACTGAAGCTTTCTTT. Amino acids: CASSQRGGGTEAFF.

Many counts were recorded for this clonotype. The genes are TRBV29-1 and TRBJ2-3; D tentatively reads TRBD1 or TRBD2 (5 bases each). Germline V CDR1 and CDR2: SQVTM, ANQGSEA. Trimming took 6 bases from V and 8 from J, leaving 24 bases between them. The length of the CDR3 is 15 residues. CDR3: CSVDPTGLARGTQYF. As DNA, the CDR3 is TGCAGCGTCGATCCCACGGGGCTAGCCCGTGGTACGCAGTATTTT.

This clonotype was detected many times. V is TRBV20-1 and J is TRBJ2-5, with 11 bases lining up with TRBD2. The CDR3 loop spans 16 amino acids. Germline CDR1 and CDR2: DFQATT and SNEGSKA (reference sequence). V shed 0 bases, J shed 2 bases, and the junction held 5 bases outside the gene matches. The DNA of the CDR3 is TGCAGTGCTAGAGATACTAGCGGGGGTACTCAAGAGACCCAGTACTTC. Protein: CSARDTSGGTQETQYF.

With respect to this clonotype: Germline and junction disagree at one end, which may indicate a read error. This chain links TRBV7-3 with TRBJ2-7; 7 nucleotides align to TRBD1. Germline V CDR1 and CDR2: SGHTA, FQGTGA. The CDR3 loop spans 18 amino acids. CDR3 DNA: TGTGCCAGCAGTCAACGTCGTGACAGGGCCCTTGTTAAATACGAGAAGTACTTC. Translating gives CASSQRRDRALVKYEKYF.

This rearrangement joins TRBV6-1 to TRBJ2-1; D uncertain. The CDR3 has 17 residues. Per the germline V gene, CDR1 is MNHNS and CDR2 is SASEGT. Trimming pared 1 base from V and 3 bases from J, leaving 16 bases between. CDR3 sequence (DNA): TGTGCCAGCAGTGAAGAGATCTCCAATCGGTACTACAATGAGCAGTTCTTC. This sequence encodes CASSEEISNRYYNEQFF.

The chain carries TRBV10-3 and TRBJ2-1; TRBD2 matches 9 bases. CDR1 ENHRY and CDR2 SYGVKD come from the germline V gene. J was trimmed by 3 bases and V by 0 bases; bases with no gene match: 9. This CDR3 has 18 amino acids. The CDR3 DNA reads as TGTGCCATCAGTGAGTCTAACCTCGGGACTAGCAGCTACAATGAGCAGTTCTTC. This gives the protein CAISESNLGTSSYNEQFF.

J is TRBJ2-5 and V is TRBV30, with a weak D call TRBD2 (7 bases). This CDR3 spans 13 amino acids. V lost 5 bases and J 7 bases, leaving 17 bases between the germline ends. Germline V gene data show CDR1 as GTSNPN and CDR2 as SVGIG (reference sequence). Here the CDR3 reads CAWGFGGAGTQYF. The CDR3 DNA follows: TGTGCCTGGGGGTTTGGGGGGGCTGGGACCCAGTACTTC.

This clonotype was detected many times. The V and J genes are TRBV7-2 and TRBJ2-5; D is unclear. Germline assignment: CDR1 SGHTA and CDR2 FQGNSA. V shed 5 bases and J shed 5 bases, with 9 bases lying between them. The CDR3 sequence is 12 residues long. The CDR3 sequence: CASSQLGETQYF. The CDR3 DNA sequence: TGTGCCAGCAGCCAGCTAGGGGAGACCCAGTACTTC.

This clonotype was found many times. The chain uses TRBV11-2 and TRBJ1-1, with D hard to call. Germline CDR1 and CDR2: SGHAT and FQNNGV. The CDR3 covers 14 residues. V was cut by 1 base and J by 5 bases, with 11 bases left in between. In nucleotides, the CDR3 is TGTGCCAGCAGCTTAGCGGGGATTCGGACTGAAGCTTTCTTT. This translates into CASSLAGIRTEAFF.

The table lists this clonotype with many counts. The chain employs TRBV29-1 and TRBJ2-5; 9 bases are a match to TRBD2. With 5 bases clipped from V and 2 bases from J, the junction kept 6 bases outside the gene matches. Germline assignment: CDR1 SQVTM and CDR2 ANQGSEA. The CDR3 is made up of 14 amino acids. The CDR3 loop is CSVWAGGRQETQYF. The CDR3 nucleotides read TGCAGCGTTTGGGCGGGGGGGCGGCAAGAGACCCAGTACTTC.

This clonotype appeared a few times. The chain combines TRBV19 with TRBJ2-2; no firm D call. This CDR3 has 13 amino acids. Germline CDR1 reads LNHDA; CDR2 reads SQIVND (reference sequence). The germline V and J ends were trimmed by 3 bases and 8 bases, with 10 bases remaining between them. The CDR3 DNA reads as TGTGCCAGTAGTATTCACGAGGCTGGGGAGCTGTTTTTT. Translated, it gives CASSIHEAGELFF.

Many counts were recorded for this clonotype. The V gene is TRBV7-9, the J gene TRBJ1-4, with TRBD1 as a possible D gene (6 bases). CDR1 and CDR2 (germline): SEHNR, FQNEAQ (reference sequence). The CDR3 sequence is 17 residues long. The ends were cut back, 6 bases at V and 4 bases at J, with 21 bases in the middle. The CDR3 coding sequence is TGTGCCAGCAGGTCTATCTTGATGGGGGCGGATAATGAAAAACTGTTTTTT. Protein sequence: CASRSILMGADNEKLFF.

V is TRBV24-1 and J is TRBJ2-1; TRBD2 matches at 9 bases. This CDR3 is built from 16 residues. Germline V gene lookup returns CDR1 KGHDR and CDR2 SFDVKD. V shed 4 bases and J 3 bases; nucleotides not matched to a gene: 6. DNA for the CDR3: TGTGCCACCAGTGAGTCGGGACTAGCAGTCTACAATGAGCAGTTCTTC. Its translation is CATSESGLAVYNEQFF.

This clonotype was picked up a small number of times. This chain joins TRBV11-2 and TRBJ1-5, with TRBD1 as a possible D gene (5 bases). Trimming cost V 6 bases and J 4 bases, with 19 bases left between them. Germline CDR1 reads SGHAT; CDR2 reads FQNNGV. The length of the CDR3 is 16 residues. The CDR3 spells CASSSYSGVGNQPQHF. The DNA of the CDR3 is TGTGCCAGCAGTTCCTACTCGGGGGTTGGGAATCAGCCCCAGCATTTT.

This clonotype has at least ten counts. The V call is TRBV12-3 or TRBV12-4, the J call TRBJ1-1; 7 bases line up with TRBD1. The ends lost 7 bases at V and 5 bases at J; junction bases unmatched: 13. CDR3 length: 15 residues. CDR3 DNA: TGTGCCAGCACCTTTCAGCAGGGGGAGCGAACTGAAGCTTTCTTT. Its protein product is CASTFQQGERTEAFF.

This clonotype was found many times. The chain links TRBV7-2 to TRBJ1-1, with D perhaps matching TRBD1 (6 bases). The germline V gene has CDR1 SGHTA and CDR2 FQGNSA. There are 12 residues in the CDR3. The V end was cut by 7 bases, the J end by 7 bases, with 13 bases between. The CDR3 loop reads CASNERGGEAFF. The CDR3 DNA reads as TGTGCCAGCAACGAAAGGGGGGGTGAAGCTTTCTTT. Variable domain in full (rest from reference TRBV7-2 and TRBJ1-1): GAGVSQSPSNKVTEKGKDVELRCDPISGHTALYWYRQSLGQGLEFLIYFQGNSAPDKSGLPSDRFSAERTGGSVSTLTIQRTQQEDSAVYLCASNERGGEAFFGQGTRLTVV.

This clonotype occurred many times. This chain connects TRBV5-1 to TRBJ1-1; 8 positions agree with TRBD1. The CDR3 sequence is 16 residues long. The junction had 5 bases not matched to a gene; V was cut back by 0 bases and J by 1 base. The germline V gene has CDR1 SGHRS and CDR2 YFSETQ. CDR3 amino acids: CASSLGPGGENTEAFF. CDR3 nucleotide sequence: TGCGCCAGCAGCTTGGGGCCAGGGGGCGAGAACACTGAAGCTTTCTTT.

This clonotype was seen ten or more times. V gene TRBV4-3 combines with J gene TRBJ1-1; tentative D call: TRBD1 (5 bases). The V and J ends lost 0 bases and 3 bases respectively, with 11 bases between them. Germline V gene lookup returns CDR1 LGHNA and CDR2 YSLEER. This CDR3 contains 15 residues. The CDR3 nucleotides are TGCGCCAGCAGCCAAGATTCCGGGGGTTACACTGAAGCTTTCTTT. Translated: CASSQDSGGYTEAFF.

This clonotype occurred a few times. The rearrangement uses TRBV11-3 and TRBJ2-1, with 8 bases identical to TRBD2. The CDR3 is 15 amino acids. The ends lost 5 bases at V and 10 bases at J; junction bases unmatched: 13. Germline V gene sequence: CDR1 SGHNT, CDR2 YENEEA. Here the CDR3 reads CASSPLGSGASEQFF. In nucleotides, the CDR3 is TGTGCCAGCAGCCCCCTGGGTAGCGGGGCTAGCGAGCAGTTCTTC.